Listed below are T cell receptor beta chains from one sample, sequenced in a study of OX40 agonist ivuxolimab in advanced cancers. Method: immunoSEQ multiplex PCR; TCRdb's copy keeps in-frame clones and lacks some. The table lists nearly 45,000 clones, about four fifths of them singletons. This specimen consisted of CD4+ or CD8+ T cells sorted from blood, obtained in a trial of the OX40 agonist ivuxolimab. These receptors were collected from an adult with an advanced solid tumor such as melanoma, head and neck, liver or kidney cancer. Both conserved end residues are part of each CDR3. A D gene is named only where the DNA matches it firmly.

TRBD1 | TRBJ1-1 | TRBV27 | CASSKGTGGAFF | TGTGCCAGCAGTAAGGGGACAGGAGGGGCTTTCTTT
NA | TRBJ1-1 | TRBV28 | CASSLYGVTEAFF | TGTGCCAGCAGTTTATACGGGGTCACTGAAGCTTTCTTT
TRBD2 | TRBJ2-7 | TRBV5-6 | CASSLSGGSYEQYF | TGTGCCAGCAGCCTTAGCGGGGGCTCCTACGAGCAGTACTTC
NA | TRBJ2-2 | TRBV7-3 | CASSLELLGSGELFF | TGTGCCAGCAGCTTAGAACTTCTTGGGAGCGGGGAGCTGTTTTTT
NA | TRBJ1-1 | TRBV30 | CAWSVGQQAFF | TGTGCCTGGAGTGTGGGGCAGCAGGCTTTCTTT
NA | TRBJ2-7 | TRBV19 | CASSFTGRGPYEQYF | TGTGCCAGTAGTTTCACAGGGAGGGGCCCCTACGAGCAGTACTTC
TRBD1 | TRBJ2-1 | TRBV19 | CASSIGGQDNNEQFF | TGTGCCAGTAGTATAGGGGGACAGGACAACAATGAGCAGTTCTTC
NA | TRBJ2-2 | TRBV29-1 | CSVNTGYPGELFF | TGCAGCGTAAATACAGGGTACCCCGGGGAGCTGTTTTTT
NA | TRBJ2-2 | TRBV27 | CASSLNTGELFF | TGTGCCAGCAGTTTAAACACCGGGGAGCTGTTTTTT
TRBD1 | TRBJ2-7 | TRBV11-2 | CASSFSSTGGGYEQYF | TGTGCCAGCAGCTTTAGTAGCACAGGGGGCGGGTACGAGCAGTACTTC
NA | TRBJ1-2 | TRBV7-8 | CASSLEGVAAGYTF | TGTGCCAGCAGCTTAGAGGGGGTGGCGGCTGGCTACACCTTC